This is a list of T cell receptor beta chains from one sample in a study of molecular identifiers for immune sequencing clone quantification. TCRdb passed the PCR reads through MiXCR, listing each CDR3 protein once. The sample contains about 100,000 distinct CDR3 sequences, over 30% of which appear only once. The source material was naive CD8+ T cells from blood, with Jurkat cell RNA spiked in. The source of these receptors is a human donor in good health. Some libraries in this study had Jurkat cell RNA spiked in. Each CDR3 is given with its conserved first and last residue. Each record gives: CDR3 length, J gene, V gene, D gene, clone size, CDR3 protein, CDR3 DNA. A D gene is named only where the DNA matches it firmly. The size of a clone is reported for some rows only, either as once, few or many, or as a class for expanded clones.

len: 20
j_gene: TRBJ2-3
v_gene: TRBV20-1
d_gene: TRBD2
abundance: NA
CDR3aa: CSASAYSTSGGDPSTDTQYF
CDR3nt: TGCAGTGCTAGCGCATACTCGACTAGCGGGGGGGACCCTAGCACAGATACGCAGTATTTT

len: 19
j_gene: TRBJ2-7
v_gene: TRBV20-1
d_gene: NA
abundance: NA
CDR3aa: CSAREGLGGVHSFSYEQYF
CDR3nt: TGCAGTGCTAGAGAAGGTTTGGGGGGAGTTCATTCTTTTTCCTACGAGCAGTACTTC

len: 14
j_gene: TRBJ1-4
v_gene: TRBV15
d_gene: NA
abundance: few
CDR3aa: CATSSRRGGEKLFF
CDR3nt: TGTGCCACCAGCTCCCGTAGGGGTGGTGAAAAACTGTTTTTT

len: 16
j_gene: TRBJ2-7
v_gene: TRBV7-2
d_gene: TRBD2
abundance: once
CDR3aa: CASSPRSLAESYEQYF
CDR3nt: TGTGCCAGCAGCCCCCGATCACTAGCGGAATCCTACGAGCAGTACTTC

len: 13
j_gene: TRBJ2-2
v_gene: TRBV20-1
d_gene: NA
abundance: many
CDR3aa: CSARDSNTGELFF
CDR3nt: TGCAGTGCTAGAGATTCGAACACCGGGGAGCTGTTTTTT

len: 15
j_gene: TRBJ2-3
v_gene: TRBV28
d_gene: TRBD2
abundance: many
CDR3aa: CASSSLAGAADTQYF
CDR3nt: TGTGCCAGCAGTTCACTAGCGGGAGCTGCAGATACGCAGTATTTT

len: 13
j_gene: TRBJ2-7
v_gene: TRBV5-6
d_gene: TRBD2
abundance: NA
CDR3aa: CASSGGLADEQYF
CDR3nt: TGTGCCAGCAGCGGAGGACTAGCAGACGAGCAGTACTTC

len: 15
j_gene: TRBJ2-4
v_gene: TRBV13
d_gene: NA
abundance: few
CDR3aa: CASSGRRRSKNIQYF
CDR3nt: TGTGCCAGCAGCGGCCGGCGGAGGTCCAAAAACATTCAGTACTTC

len: 16
j_gene: TRBJ2-3
v_gene: TRBV20-1
d_gene: TRBD2
abundance: few
CDR3aa: CSAPPRASGRTDTQYF
CDR3nt: TGCAGTGCCCCCCCCCGGGCTAGCGGGAGGACAGATACGCAGTATTTT

len: 15
j_gene: TRBJ1-2
v_gene: TRBV28
d_gene: NA
abundance: NA
CDR3aa: CASSVYRGGGYGYTF
CDR3nt: TGTGCCAGCAGTGTATATAGGGGTGGAGGCTATGGCTACACCTTC

len: 18
j_gene: TRBJ2-3
v_gene: TRBV11-2
d_gene: NA
abundance: few
CDR3aa: CASSLDRPIAPSTDTQYF
CDR3nt: TGTGCCAGCAGCTTAGACAGGCCAATAGCTCCTAGCACAGATACGCAGTATTTT

len: 12
j_gene: TRBJ1-1
v_gene: TRBV29-1
d_gene: NA
abundance: many
CDR3aa: CSVERENTEAFF
CDR3nt: TGCAGCGTTGAAAGGGAAAACACTGAAGCTTTCTTT

len: 13
j_gene: TRBJ1-5
v_gene: TRBV4-3
d_gene: NA
abundance: NA
CDR3aa: CASSQDTGQPQHF
CDR3nt: TGCGCCAGCAGCCAAGATACGGGGCAGCCCCAGCATTTT

len: 14
j_gene: TRBJ1-1
v_gene: TRBV28
d_gene: NA
abundance: NA
CDR3aa: CASSFAGTGTEAFF
CDR3nt: TGTGCCAGCAGTTTCGCGGGGACGGGGACTGAAGCTTTCTTT

len: 15
j_gene: TRBJ2-5
v_gene: TRBV21-1
d_gene: NA
abundance: NA
CDR3aa: CASSKRVASVETQYF
CDR3nt: TGTGCCAGCAGCAAGAGGGTGGCCTCGGTGGAGACCCAGTACTTC

len: 17
j_gene: TRBJ1-2
v_gene: TRBV28
d_gene: NA
abundance: few
CDR3aa: CASSLGPAQTAVYGYTF
CDR3nt: TGTGCCAGCAGTTTAGGCCCCGCCCAGACAGCGGTCTATGGCTACACCTTC

len: 16
j_gene: TRBJ1-6
v_gene: TRBV14
d_gene: TRBD1
abundance: few
CDR3aa: CASSQDLQGFGSPLHF
CDR3nt: TGTGCCAGCAGCCAAGATCTACAGGGGTTCGGTTCACCCCTCCACTTT

len: 13
j_gene: TRBJ2-5
v_gene: TRBV7-8
d_gene: TRBD1
abundance: many
CDR3aa: CASSLGQQETQYF
CDR3nt: TGTGCCAGCAGCCTGGGACAGCAAGAGACCCAGTACTTC

len: 14
j_gene: TRBJ2-1
v_gene: TRBV6-2/TRBV6-3
d_gene: NA
abundance: few
CDR3aa: CASSYAYTGNEQFF
CDR3nt: TGTGCCAGCAGTTACGCGTATACCGGTAATGAGCAGTTCTTC

len: 16
j_gene: TRBJ2-2
v_gene: TRBV16
d_gene: NA
abundance: NA
CDR3aa: CASSPAWLPNTGELFF
CDR3nt: TGTGCCAGCAGCCCCGCCTGGCTGCCGAACACCGGGGAGCTGTTTTTT

len: 13
j_gene: TRBJ1-1
v_gene: TRBV28
d_gene: NA
abundance: NA
CDR3aa: CASSFGGASEAFF
CDR3nt: TGTGCCAGCAGTTTTGGGGGGGCCTCTGAAGCTTTCTTT

len: 16
j_gene: TRBJ2-3
v_gene: TRBV27
d_gene: TRBD2
abundance: few
CDR3aa: CASSHSPGLAADTQYF
CDR3nt: TGTGCCAGCAGTCACTCTCCGGGACTAGCGGCAGATACGCAGTATTTT

len: 14
j_gene: TRBJ1-5
v_gene: TRBV6-5
d_gene: NA
abundance: few
CDR3aa: CASRGGTYNSPQHF
CDR3nt: TGTGCCAGCAGGGGGGGAACCTACAACAGCCCCCAGCATTTT

len: 18
j_gene: TRBJ1-5
v_gene: TRBV6-6
d_gene: NA
abundance: NA
CDR3aa: CASSIPTARTVDRFPQHF
CDR3nt: TGTGCCAGCAGTATACCCACCGCCAGAACAGTAGATAGATTCCCCCAGCATTTT

len: 13
j_gene: TRBJ2-1
v_gene: TRBV4-2
d_gene: NA
abundance: once
CDR3aa: CASSHTRANEQIF
CDR3nt: TGTGCCAGCAGCCACACCCGGGCCAATGAGCAGATCTTC

len: 16
j_gene: TRBJ2-3
v_gene: TRBV4-3
d_gene: TRBD1
abundance: many
CDR3aa: CASSPKDRLGTDTQYF
CDR3nt: TGCGCCAGCAGCCCAAAGGACAGGCTAGGCACAGATACGCAGTATTTT

len: 14
j_gene: TRBJ2-2
v_gene: TRBV12-3/TRBV12-4
d_gene: NA
abundance: many
CDR3aa: CATFSGRKTGELFF
CDR3nt: TGTGCCACCTTCTCGGGAAGAAAAACCGGGGAGCTGTTTTTT

len: 15
j_gene: TRBJ2-4
v_gene: TRBV13
d_gene: NA
abundance: many
CDR3aa: CASSYYMTGASIQYF
CDR3nt: TGTGCCAGCAGCTACTACATGACAGGAGCCAGCATTCAGTACTTC

len: 16
j_gene: TRBJ2-3
v_gene: TRBV28
d_gene: NA
abundance: few
CDR3aa: CASSLGFRRVGDTQYF
CDR3nt: TGTGCCAGCAGTTTAGGTTTTCGAAGGGTCGGGGATACGCAGTATTTT

len: 14
j_gene: TRBJ2-3
v_gene: TRBV9
d_gene: NA
abundance: many
CDR3aa: CASSVQKSTDTQYF
CDR3nt: TGTGCCAGCAGCGTACAAAAGAGCACAGATACGCAGTATTTT

len: 13
j_gene: TRBJ2-7
v_gene: TRBV7-9
d_gene: NA
abundance: many
CDR3aa: CASSTYGGYEQYF
CDR3nt: TGTGCCAGCAGTACATATGGGGGGTACGAGCAGTACTTC

len: 15
j_gene: TRBJ2-5
v_gene: TRBV27
d_gene: TRBD2
abundance: few
CDR3aa: CASSLRSGSEETQYF
CDR3nt: TGTGCCAGCAGTTTACGGAGCGGGAGTGAAGAGACCCAGTACTTC

len: 15
j_gene: TRBJ2-7
v_gene: TRBV3-1
d_gene: NA
abundance: NA
CDR3aa: CASSQKPGKYYEQYF
CDR3nt: TGTGCCAGCAGCCAAAAGCCCGGGAAATACTACGAGCAGTACTTC

len: 13
j_gene: TRBJ2-1
v_gene: TRBV6-5
d_gene: NA
abundance: NA
CDR3aa: CATAWGAYNEQFF
CDR3nt: TGTGCCACCGCATGGGGCGCCTACAATGAGCAGTTCTTC

len: 16
j_gene: TRBJ2-1
v_gene: TRBV9
d_gene: NA
abundance: few
CDR3aa: CASSVVPGRTYNEQFF
CDR3nt: TGTGCCAGCAGTGTAGTCCCAGGGAGGACCTACAATGAGCAGTTCTTC

len: 14
j_gene: TRBJ2-7
v_gene: TRBV12-3/TRBV12-4
d_gene: NA
abundance: NA
CDR3aa: CASSLVRPLTEQYF
CDR3nt: TGTGCCAGCAGTTTAGTCAGGCCTTTAACCGAGCAGTACTTC